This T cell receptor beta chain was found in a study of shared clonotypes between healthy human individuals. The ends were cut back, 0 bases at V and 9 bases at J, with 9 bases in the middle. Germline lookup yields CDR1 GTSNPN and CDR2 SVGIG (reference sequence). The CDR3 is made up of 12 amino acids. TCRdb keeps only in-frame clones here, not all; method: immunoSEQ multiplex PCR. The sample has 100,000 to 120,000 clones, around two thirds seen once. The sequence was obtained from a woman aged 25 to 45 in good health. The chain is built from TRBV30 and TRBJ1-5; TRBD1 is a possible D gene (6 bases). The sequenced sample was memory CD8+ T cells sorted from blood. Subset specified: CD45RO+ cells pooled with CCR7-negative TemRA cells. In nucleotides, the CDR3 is TGTGCCTGGAGTGTCACAGGGACGCCCCAGCATTTT. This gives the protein CAWSVTGTPQHF. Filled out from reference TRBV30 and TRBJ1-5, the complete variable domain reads SQTIHQWPATLVQPVGSPLSLECTVEGTSNPNLYWYRQAAGRGLQLLFYSVGIGQISSEVPQNLSASRPQDRQFILSSKKLLLSDSGFYLCAWSVTGTPQHFGDGTRLSIL.